The T cell receptor beta chain described here comes from a study of blood T cell repertoires in COVID-19. Study in general: From T cells, B-cell-depleted T cells, or PBMCs came the material, which was cDNA or gDNA.

Seattle's enrolled individuals joined amid active infection and were then monitored longitudinally. Authors' data handling: Researchers report that nucleated cell counts were estimated from reference gene primer amplification. The data were produced by immunoSEQ multiplex PCR, yet TCRdb's version contains in-frame clones alone and is incomplete. V, J and clone size are taken as reported in that table, and D and trimming were inferred from the DNA itself. The data show 250,000 to 300,000 clones, roughly nine tenths seen once. CDR3 length: 17 amino acids. Germline V gene lookup returns CDR1 SGHRS and CDR2 YFSETQ. V dropped 4 bases and J dropped 7; count of bases not matched to a gene: 15.

V usage is TRBV5-1 and J usage is TRBJ2-1; TRBD2 matches 9 bases. The receptor's source is a woman aged 25 to 45 with COVID-19, enrolled during active disease. The sample was peripheral blood. CDR3 region: CASSVGTSQNPNNEQFF. The CDR3 DNA reads TGCGCCAGCAGCGTTGGGACTAGCCAAAACCCAAATAATGAGCAGTTCTTC.